The source of this T cell receptor (beta chain) is a study of blood T cell repertoires in COVID-19. Study-wide context: Acute and convalescent COVID-19 samples came from the United States, Italy and Spain.

The repertoire was sequenced with immunoSEQ multiplex PCR; TCRdb's copy has only in-frame clones and lacks some. The repertoire holds hundreds of thousands of clones, with about nine tenths as singletons. The V segment lost 2 bases and the J segment 8 bases; nucleotides outside the gene matches: 10. Germline V gene sequence: CDR1 KGHSH, CDR2 LQKENI. The CDR3 covers 17 residues. The V call is TRBV18, the J call TRBJ2-1; TRBD2 matches at 12 bases. The receptor was derived from a woman between 65 and 79 years old with COVID-19, enrolled during active disease. Sequencing was carried out using peripheral blood. The CDR3 nucleotides read TGTGCCAGCTCACCATCCCGACTAGCGGGGGCCAAGGATGAGCAGTTCTTC. It translates to CASSPSRLAGAKDEQFF.